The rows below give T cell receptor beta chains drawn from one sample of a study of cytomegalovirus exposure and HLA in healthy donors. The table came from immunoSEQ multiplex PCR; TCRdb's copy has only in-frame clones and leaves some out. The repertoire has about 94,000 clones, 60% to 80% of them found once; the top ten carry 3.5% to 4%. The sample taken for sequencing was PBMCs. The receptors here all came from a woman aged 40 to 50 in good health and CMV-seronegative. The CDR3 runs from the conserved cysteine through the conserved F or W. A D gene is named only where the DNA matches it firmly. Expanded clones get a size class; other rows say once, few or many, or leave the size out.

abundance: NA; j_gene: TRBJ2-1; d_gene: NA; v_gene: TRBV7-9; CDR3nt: TGTGCCAGCAGGGGACCCGGGGGCCGGGAGGAAGATAATGAGCAGTTCTTC; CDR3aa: CASRGPGGREEDNEQFF
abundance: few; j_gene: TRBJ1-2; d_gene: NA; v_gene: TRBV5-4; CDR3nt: TGTGCCAGCAGCTTAGGAGAGCTCTATGGCTACACCTTC; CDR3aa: CASSLGELYGYTF
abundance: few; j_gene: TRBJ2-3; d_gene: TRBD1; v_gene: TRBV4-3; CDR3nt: TGCGCCAGCAGCCAAGGGACAGGGACGGTTGGCACAGATACGCAGTATTTT; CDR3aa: CASSQGTGTVGTDTQYF
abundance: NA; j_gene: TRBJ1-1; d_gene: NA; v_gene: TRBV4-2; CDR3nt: TGTGCCAGCAGCCAAGACCCGGACTATCACGAAGCTTTCTTT; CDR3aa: CASSQDPDYHEAFF
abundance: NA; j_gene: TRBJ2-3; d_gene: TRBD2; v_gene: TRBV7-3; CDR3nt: TGTGCCAGCAGCCCCGATAGCGGGGGGGCATCAGATACGCAGTATTTT; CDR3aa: CASSPDSGGASDTQYF
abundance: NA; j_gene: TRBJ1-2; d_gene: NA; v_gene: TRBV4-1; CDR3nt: TGCGCCAGCAGCCTGAACACAGGTTCTTCTAACTATGGCTACACCTTC; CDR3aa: CASSLNTGSSNYGYTF
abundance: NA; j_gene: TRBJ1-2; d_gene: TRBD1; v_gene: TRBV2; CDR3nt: TGTGCCAGCGTGCGACAGGGATACTATGGCTACACCTTC; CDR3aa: CASVRQGYYGYTF
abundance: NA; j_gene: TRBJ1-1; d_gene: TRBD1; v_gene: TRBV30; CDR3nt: TGTGCCTGGAGTGGGGCAGGGGGAATTGGAGCTTTCTTT; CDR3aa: CAWSGAGGIGAFF
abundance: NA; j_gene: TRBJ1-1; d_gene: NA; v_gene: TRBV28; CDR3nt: TGTGCCAGCATGTCGGGGGATTGGGTCACTGAAGCTTTCTTT; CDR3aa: CASMSGDWVTEAFF
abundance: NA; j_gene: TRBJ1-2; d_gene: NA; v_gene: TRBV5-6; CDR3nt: TGTGCCAGCACCCCGACAAGTAACTATGGCTACACCTTC; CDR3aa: CASTPTSNYGYTF
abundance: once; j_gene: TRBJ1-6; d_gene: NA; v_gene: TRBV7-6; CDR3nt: TGTGCCAGCAGCAGGGAAGGACAGACAAATTCACCCCTCCACTTT; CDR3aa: CASSREGQTNSPLHF
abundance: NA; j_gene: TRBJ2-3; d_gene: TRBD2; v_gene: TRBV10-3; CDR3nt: TGTGCCATCCGTAGCGGGGAAACGCAGTATTTT; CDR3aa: CAIRSGETQYF
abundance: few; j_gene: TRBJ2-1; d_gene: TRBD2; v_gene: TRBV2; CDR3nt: TGTGCCAGCAGTGAAGCGAGACTAGCGGGGGGGCGGAGGAATGAGCAGTTCTTC; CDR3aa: CASSEARLAGGRRNEQFF
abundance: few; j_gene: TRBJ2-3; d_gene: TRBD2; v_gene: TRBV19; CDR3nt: TGTGCCAGTAGTATATCCGCGGGGGGAATCACAGATACGCAGTATTTT; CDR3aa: CASSISAGGITDTQYF
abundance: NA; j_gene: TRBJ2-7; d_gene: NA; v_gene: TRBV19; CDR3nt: TGTGCCAGTAGTATAGGACAGGCAAGCTCCTACGAGCAGTACTTC; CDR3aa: CASSIGQASSYEQYF
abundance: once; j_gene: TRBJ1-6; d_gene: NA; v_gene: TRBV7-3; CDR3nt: TGTGCCAGCAGCTTATTGGGCCCCAATTCACCCCTCCACTTT; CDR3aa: CASSLLGPNSPLHF
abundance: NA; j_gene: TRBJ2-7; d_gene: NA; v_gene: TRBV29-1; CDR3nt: TGCAGTACCGGGACAAACTACGAGCAGTACTTC; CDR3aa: CSTGTNYEQYF
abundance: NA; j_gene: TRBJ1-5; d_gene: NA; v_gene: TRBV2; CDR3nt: TGTGCCAGCAGTGATATTTTTAGCAATCAGCCCCAGCATTTT; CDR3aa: CASSDIFSNQPQHF
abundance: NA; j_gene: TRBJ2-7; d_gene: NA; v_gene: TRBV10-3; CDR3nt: TGTGCCATCAGTGAACAGGGAGCTGAGCAGTACTTC; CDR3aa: CAISEQGAEQYF
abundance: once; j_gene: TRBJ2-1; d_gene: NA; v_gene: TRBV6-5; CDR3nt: TGTGCCAGCAGTTACTGGAGAAGCTCCTACAATGAGCAGTTCTTC; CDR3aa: CASSYWRSSYNEQFF
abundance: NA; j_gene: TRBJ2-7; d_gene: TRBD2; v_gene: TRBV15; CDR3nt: TGTGCCACCAGCTTACGACTAGCGGGGGATTACGAGCAGTACTTC; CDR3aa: CATSLRLAGDYEQYF
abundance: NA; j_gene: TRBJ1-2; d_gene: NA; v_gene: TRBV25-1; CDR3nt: TGTGCCAGCAGTGGGACGGCGGGGGGCTCGTACTATGGCTACACCTTC; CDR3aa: CASSGTAGGSYYGYTF
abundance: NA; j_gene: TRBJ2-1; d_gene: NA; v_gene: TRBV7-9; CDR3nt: TGTGCCAGCAGCTCTGACTTCGGGTTAGAGCAGTTCTTC; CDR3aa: CASSSDFGLEQFF
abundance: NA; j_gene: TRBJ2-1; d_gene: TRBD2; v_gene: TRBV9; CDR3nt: TGTGCCAGCGGCGATGAGACTAGCGGCTACAATGAGCAGTTCTTC; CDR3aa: CASGDETSGYNEQFF
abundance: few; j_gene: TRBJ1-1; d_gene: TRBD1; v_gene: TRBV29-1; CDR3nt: TGCAGCGCCCGGACAGGGCCGAACACTGAAGCTTTCTTT; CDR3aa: CSARTGPNTEAFF